What follows is one T cell receptor (beta chain) and its context. What it recognizes is unknown. The sample originates from a study of radiotherapy plus CTLA-4 blockade in lung cancer. Overall study: Patients showed objective responses in about 20% of cases and disease control in under 35%.

The CDR3 has 15 residues. CDR1 and CDR2 (germline): SGHVS, FQNEAQ. Deletions cut 4 bases from V and 4 bases from J, with 14 bases between. Overall study results and limits: In blood, TCR clones derived from the tumor expanded after radiotherapy plus ipilimumab.

Profiling relied on immunoSEQ multiplex PCR, and the TCRdb table lists in-frame clones only, not all of them. The sample has tens of thousands of clones; less than 75% are singletons. The clonotype originates from a human donor with non-small cell lung cancer whose response to radiotherapy plus ipilimumab could not be evaluated. The input for sequencing was peripheral blood, taken from a patient treated with radiotherapy plus ipilimumab. This chain links TRBV7-8 with TRBJ1-5; D possibly corresponds to TRBD1 (6 bases). The CDR3 loop is CASSWGHDKNQPQHF. The DNA for the CDR3 is TGTGCCAGCAGCTGGGGACACGATAAGAATCAGCCCCAGCATTTT.